This T cell receptor (beta chain) was captured in a study of T cells in Graves' hyperthyroidism and ophthalmopathy. General observations from the study: Among clonotypes expanded in thyroid above 0.001, most were also found in blood.

Ten or more counts support this clonotype. Its antigen is currently unknown. Template material for amplifying TCR beta CDR3 regions consisted of RNA transcripts. HTBI primers were employed in a first-round RT-PCR of the TCR CDR3. TCRdb ran MiXCR on the multiplex PCR reads and lists one entry per CDR3 protein. Of about 380,000 distinct CDR3 sequences listed, 11% to 15% are singletons. Per the germline V gene, CDR1 is SGHNT and CDR2 is YENEEA. V shed 4 bases and J shed 4 bases, with 9 bases lying between them. CDR3 size: 13 residues. The sequence was obtained from a woman aged 60-75 years with Graves' hyperthyroidism. J is TRBJ2-3 and V is TRBV11-3; D gene ambiguous. The material sequenced was blood. The CDR3: CASSYSGPDTQYF. CDR3 coding DNA: TGTGCCAGCAGCTACTCGGGTCCAGATACGCAGTATTTT.